This TCR beta chain was sequenced in a study of T cells in Graves' hyperthyroidism and ophthalmopathy. CDR3 length: 16 residues. Germline values: CDR1 ENHRY, CDR2 SYGVKD. Trimming shortened V by 0 bases and J by 10 bases, and 21 bases separated the two germline ends. Study-wide points: By a 13 V-J model, ophthalmopathy was set apart from stable hyperthyroidism. It was a median 6.5 months before onset that the model predicted ophthalmopathy.

TCR beta CDR3 regions were amplified from RNA. With the HTBI primer set, the TCR CDR3 went through a first round of RT-PCR. TCRdb redid the calling of the multiplex PCR reads with MiXCR, one entry per CDR3 protein. The sample shows 360,000 or so distinct CDR3 sequences, about 19% of them seen only once. This clonotype was counted many times. Its antigen remains unidentified. Each diagnosis was grounded in clinical symptoms, serum thyroxine and TRAb, thyroid ultrasound, and orbital computed tomography. PBMCs were sourced from approximately 10 ml fresh peripheral blood. J is TRBJ1-1 and V is TRBV10-3; the D gene is possibly TRBD1 (6 bases). The receptor was isolated from a woman aged 18-35 years with Graves' hyperthyroidism. The sequenced sample consisted of blood. Here the CDR3 reads CAISESIMGHSFRAFF. DNA of the CDR3: TGTGCCATCAGTGAGTCGATAATGGGACACTCTTTTCGAGCTTTCTTT.